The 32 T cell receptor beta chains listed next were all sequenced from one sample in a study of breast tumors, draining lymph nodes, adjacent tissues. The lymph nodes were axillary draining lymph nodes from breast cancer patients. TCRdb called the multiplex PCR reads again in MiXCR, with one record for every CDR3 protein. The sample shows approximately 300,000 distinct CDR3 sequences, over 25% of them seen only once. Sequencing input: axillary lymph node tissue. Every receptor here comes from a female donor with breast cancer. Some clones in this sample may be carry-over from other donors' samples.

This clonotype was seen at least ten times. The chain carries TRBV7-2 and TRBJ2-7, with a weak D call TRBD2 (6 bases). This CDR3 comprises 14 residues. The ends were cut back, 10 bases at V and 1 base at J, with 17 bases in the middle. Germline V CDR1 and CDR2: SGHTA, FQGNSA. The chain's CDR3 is CATSPYSGSYEQYF. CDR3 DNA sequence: TGTGCCACTTCGCCGTATAGCGGTTCCTACGAGCAGTACTTC.

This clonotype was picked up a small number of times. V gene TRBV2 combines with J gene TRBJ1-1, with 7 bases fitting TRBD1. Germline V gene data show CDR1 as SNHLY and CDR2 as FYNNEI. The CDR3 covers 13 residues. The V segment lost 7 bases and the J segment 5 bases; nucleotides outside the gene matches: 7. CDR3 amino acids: CASIRTGVTEAFF. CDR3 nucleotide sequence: TGTGCCAGCATTAGGACAGGAGTAACTGAAGCTTTCTTT.

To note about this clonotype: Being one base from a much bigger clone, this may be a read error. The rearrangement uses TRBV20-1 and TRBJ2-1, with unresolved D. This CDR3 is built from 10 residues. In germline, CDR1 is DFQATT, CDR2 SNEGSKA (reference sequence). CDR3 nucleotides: TGCAGTGCTAGGGGCCATGAGCAGTCCTTC. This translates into CSARGHEQSF.

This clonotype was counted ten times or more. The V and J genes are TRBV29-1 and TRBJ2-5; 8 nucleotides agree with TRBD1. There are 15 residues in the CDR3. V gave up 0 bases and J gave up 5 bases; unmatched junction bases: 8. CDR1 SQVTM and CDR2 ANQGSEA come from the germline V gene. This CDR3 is CSVEEAGGGLETQYF. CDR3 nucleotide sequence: TGCAGCGTTGAAGAGGCAGGGGGCGGATTGGAGACCCAGTACTTC. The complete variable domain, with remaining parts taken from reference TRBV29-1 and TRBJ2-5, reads SAVISQKPSRDICQRGTSLTIQCQVDSQVTMMFWYRQQPGQSLTLIATANQGSEATYESGFVIDKFPISRPNLTFSTLTVSNMSPEDSSIYLCSVEEAGGGLETQYFGPGTRLLVL.

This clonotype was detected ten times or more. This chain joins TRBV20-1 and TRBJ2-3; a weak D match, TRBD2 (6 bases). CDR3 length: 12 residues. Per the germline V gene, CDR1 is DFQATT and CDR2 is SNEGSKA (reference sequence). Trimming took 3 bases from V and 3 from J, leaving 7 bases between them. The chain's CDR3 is CSASLATDTQYF. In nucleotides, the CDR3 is TGCAGTGCTAGCCTAGCGACAGATACGCAGTATTTT.

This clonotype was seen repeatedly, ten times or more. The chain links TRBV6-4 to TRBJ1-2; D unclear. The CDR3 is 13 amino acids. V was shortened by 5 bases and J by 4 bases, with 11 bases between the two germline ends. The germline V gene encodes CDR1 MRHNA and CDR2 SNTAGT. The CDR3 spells CASSPSPGYGYTF. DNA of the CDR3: TGTGCCAGCAGTCCTTCCCCGGGCTATGGCTACACCTTC.

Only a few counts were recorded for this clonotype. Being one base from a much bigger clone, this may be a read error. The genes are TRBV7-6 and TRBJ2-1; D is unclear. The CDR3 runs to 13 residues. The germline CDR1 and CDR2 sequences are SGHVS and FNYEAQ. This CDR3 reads CASSSLVYNGQFF. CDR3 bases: TGTGCCAGCAGCTCCCTAGTTTACAATGGGCAGTTCTTC.

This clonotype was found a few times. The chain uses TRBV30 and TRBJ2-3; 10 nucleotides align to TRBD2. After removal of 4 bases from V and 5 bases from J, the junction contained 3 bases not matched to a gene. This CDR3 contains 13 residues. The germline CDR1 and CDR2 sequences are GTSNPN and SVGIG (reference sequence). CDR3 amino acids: CAWTSGSGDTQYF. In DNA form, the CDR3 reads TGTGCCTGGACTAGCGGGAGTGGAGATACGCAGTATTTT. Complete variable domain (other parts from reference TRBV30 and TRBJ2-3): SQTIHQWPATLVQPVGSPLSLECTVEGTSNPNLYWYRQAAGRGLQLLFYSVGIGQISSEVPQNLSASRPQDRQFILSSKKLLLSDSGFYLCAWTSGSGDTQYFGPGTRLTVL.

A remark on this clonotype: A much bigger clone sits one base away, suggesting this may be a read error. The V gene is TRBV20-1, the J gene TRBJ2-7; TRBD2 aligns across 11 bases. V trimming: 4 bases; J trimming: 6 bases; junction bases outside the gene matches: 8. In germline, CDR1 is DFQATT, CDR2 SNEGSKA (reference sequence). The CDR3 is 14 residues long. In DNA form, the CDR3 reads TGCAGTGCTATGATAGCGGGAGGGATCTCCGAGCAGTACTTC. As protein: CSAMIAGGISEQYF.

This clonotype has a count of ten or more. CDR3 protein: CASKLEWTLEQFF. The CDR3 region has the DNA TGCGCCAGCAAGCTAGAGTGGACTCTTGAGCAGTTCTTC. The gene calls are TRBV5-1 and TRBJ2-1; perhaps TRBD2 as D (5 bases). The CDR3 has 13 amino acids. Trimming shortened V by 6 bases and J by 9 bases, and 16 bases separated the two germline ends. Germline CDR1 reads SGHRS; CDR2 reads YFSETQ.

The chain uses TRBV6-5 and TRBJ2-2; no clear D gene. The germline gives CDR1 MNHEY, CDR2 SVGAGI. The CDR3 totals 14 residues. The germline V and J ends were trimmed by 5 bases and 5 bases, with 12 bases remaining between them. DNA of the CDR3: TGTGCCAGCAGTCACGGCGACCAGACCGGGGAGCTGTTTTTT. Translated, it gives CASSHGDQTGELFF.

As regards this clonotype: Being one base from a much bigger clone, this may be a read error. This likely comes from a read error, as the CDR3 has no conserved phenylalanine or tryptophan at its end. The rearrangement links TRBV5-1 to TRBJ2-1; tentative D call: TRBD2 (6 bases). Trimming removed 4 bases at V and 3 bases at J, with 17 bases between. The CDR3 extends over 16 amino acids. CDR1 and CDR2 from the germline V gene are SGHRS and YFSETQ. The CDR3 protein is CASSGLSGPHYNEQFS. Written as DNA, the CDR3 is TGCGCCAGCAGCGGACTAAGCGGGCCCCACTACAATGAGCAGTTCTCC.

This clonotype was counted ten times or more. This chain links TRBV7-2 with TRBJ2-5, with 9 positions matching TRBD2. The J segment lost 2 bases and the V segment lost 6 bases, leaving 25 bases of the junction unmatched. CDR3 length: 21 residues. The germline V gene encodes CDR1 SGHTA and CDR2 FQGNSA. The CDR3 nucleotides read TGTGCCAGCAGTGTTACTCGGTTCGGGGGTAGCGGGAGAAAAGGGCAAGAGACCCAGTACTTC. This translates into CASSVTRFGGSGRKGQETQYF.

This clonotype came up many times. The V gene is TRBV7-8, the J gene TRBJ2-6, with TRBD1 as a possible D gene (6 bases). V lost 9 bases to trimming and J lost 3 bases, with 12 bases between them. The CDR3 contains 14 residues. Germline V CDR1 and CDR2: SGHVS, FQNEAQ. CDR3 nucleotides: TGTGCCAGTATAGGGGGTTATGGGGCCAACGTCCTGACTTTC. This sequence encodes CASIGGYGANVLTF. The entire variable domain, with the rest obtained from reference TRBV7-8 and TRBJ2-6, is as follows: GAGVSQSPRYKVAKRGQDVALRCDPISGHVSLFWYQQALGQGPEFLTYFQNEAQLDKSGLPSDRFFAERPEGSVSTLKIQRTQQEDSAVYLCASIGGYGANVLTFGAGSRLTVL.

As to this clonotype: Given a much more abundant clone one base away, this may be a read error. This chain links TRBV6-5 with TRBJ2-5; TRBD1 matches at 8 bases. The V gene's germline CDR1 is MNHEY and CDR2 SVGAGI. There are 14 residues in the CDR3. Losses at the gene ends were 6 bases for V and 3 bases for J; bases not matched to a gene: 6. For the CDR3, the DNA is TGTGCCAGCAGCCCCGGACAGGGTAAAGAGACCCAGTACTTC. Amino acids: CASSPGQGKETQYF.

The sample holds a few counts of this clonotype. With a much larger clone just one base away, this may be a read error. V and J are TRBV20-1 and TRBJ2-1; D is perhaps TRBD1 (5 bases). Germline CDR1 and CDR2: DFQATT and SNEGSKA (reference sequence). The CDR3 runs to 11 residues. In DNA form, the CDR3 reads TGCAGTGCGTTGACAGTCCGCGAGCAGTCCTTC. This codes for CSALTVREQSF.

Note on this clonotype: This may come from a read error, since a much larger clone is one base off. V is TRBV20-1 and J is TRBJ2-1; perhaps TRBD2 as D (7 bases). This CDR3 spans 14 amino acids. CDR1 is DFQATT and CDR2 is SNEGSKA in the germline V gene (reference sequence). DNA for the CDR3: TGCAGTGCTAGTTCGGGGGGCCCCTACAATGAGCAGCTCTTC. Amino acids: CSASSGGPYNEQLF.

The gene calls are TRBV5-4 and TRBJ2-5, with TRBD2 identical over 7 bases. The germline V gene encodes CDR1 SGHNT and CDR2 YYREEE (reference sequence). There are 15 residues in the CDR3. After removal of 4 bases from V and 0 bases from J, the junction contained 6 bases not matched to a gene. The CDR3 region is CASSRGDAYQETQYF. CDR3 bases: TGTGCCAGCAGCCGGGGGGATGCGTACCAAGAGACCCAGTACTTC.

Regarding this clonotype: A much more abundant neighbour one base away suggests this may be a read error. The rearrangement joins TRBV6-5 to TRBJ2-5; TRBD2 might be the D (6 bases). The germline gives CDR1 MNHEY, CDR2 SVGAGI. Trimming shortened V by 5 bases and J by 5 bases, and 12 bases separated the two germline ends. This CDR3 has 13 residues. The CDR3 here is CASSQGRWETQYF. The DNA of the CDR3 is TGTGCCAGCAGTCAAGGGAGGTGGGAGACCCAGTACTTC.

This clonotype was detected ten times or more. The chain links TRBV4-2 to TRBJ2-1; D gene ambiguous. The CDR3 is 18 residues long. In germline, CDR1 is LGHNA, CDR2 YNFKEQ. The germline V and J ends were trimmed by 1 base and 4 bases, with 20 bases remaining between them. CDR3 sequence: CASSQAPTGVLAYNEQFF. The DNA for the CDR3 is TGTGCCAGCAGCCAAGCTCCCACCGGAGTTCTGGCGTACAATGAGCAGTTCTTC.

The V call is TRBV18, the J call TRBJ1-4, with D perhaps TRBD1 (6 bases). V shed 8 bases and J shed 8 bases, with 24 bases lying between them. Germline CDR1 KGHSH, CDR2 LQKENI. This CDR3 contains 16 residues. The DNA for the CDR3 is TGTGCCAGCGCTACGACCCAATCCGGGACATTGGAAAAACTGTTTTTT. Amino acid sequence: CASATTQSGTLEKLFF.

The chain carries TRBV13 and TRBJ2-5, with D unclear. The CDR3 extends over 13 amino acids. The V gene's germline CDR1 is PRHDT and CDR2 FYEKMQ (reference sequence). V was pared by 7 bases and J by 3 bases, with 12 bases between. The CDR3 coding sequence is TGTGCCAGCAAAGCTTTGACAAAAGAGACCCAGTACTTC. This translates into CASKALTKETQYF.

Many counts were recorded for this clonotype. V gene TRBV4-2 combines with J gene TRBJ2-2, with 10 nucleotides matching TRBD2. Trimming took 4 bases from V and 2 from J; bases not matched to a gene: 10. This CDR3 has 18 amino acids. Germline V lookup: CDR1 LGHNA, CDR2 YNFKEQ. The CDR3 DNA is TGTGCCAGCAGCCGCCACCAGCGGGAGGGCCGAAACACCGGGGAGCTGTTTTTT. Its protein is CASSRHQREGRNTGELFF.

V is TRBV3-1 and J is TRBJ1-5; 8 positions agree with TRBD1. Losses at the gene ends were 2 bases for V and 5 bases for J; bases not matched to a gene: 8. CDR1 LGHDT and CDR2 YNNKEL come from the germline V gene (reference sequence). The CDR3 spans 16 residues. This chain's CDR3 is CASSQQGAAGHQPQHF. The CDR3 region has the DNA TGTGCCAGCAGCCAACAGGGGGCAGCGGGTCATCAGCCCCAGCATTTT.

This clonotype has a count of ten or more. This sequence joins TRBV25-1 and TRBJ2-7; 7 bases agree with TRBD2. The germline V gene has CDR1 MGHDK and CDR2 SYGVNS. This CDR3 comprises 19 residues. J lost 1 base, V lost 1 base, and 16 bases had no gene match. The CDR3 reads CASSEFRTRRFYVSYEQYF. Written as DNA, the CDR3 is TGTGCCAGCAGTGAATTTAGGACTAGGAGGTTTTATGTGTCCTACGAGCAGTACTTC.

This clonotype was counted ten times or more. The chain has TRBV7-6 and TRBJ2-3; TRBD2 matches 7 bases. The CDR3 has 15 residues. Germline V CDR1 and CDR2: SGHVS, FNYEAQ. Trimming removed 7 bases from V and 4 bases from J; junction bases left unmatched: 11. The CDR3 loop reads CASILGSAGADTQYF. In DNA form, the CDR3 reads TGTGCCAGCATCCTCGGGTCTGCGGGGGCAGATACGCAGTATTTT.

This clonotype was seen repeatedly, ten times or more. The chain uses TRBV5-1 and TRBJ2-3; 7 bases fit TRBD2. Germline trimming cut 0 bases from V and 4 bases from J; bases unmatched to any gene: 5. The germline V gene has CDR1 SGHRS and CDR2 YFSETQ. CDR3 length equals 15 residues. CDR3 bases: TGCGCCAGCAGCTTGGAGGGCGGGAGCTCAGATACGCAGTATTTT. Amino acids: CASSLEGGSSDTQYF.

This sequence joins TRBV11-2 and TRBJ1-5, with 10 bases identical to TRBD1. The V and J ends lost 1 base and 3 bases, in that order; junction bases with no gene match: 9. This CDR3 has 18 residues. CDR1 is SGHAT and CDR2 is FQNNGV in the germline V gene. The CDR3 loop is CASSLANRDRGNNQPQHF. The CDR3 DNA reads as TGTGCCAGCAGCTTAGCAAACCGGGACAGGGGAAACAATCAGCCCCAGCATTTT.

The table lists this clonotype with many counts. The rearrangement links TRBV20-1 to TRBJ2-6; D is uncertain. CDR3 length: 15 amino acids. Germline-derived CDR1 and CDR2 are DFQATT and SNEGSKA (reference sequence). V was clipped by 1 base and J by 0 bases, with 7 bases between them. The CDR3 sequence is CSARVGNSGANVLTF. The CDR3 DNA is TGCAGTGCTAGAGTTGGTAACTCTGGGGCCAACGTCCTGACTTTC.

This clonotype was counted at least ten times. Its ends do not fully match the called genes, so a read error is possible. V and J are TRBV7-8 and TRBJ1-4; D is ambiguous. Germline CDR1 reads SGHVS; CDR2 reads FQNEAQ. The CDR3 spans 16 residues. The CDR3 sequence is CASSLGVQVTNEKLLF. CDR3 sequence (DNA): TGTGCCAGCAGCTTAGGAGTCCAGGTGACTAATGAAAAACTGCTTTTT.

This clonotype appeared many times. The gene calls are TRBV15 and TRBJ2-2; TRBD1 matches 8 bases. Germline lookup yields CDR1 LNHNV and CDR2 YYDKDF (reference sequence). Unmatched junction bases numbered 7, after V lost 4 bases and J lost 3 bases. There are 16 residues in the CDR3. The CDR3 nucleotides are TGTGCCACCAGCAACCGCCAGGGGGCGGACACCGGGGAGCTGTTTTTT. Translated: CATSNRQGADTGELFF.

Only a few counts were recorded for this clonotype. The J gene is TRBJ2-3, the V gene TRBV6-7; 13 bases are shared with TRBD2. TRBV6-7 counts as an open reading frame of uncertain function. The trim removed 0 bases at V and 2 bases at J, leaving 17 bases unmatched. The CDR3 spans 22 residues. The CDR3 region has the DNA TGTGCCAGCAGTTACTCGAGGGGAGCGGGACTAGCGGGATCACTTCTCACAGATACGCAGTATTTT. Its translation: CASSYSRGAGLAGSLLTDTQYF.